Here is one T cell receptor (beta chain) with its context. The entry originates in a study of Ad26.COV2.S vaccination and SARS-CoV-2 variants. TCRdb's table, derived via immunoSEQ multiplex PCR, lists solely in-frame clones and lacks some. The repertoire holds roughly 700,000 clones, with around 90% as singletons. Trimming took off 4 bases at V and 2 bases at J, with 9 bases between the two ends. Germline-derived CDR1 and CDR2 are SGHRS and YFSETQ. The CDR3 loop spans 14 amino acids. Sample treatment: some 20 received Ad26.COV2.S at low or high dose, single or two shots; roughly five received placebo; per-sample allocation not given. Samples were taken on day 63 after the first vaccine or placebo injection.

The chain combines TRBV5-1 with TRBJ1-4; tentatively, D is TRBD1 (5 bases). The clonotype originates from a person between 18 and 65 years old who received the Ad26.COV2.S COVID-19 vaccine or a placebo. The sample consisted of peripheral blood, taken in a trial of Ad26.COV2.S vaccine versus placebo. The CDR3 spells CASSAGTTNEKLFF. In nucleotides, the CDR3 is TGCGCCAGCAGCGCCGGGACGACTAATGAAAAACTGTTTTTT.